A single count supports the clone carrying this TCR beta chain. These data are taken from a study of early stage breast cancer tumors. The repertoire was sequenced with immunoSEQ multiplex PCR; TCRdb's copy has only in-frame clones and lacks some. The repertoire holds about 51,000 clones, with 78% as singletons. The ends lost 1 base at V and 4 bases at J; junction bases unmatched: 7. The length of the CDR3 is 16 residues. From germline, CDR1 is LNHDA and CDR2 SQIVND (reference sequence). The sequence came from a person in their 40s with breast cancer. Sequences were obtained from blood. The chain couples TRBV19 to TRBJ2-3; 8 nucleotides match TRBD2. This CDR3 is CASSIVSGRRPDTQYF. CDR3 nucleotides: TGTGCCAGTAGTATAGTAAGCGGGAGAAGGCCAGATACGCAGTATTTT.